Below, one T cell receptor beta chain is given with its context. What it binds is not known. The entry originates in a study of T cells expressing NK-cell markers. Study at large: Sequencing covered eight donors, seven HCMV-seropositive and one seronegative. Findings and caveats of the study: Whether expanded NKG2C-expressing T cell clones recognize HCMV is unknown. A handful of donors had dominant NKG2C+ clonotypes that comprised roughly 1.0-8% of their CD8+ T cells. Leadership of the CD3+CD56-NKG2C+ fraction also belonged to these clonotypes in several donors.

TCRdb re-called the 5' RACE reads, yielding one record per CDR3 amino acid sequence without DNA. This listing includes 300,000 to 450,000 distinct CDR3 sequences. The CDR3 has 16 amino acids. The V gene's germline CDR1 is SGHRS and CDR2 YFSETQ. The source is a man aged 18-75 years in good health. V and J are TRBV5-1 and TRBJ2-5; absent DNA, TCRdb's TRBD1 call cannot be checked. What was sequenced was blood T cells: a sorted CD56 or NKG2C T cell subset, CD4+ or CD8+ T cells, or bulk PBMC T cells (not recorded which). The CDR3: CASSYPLGTVRETQYF.